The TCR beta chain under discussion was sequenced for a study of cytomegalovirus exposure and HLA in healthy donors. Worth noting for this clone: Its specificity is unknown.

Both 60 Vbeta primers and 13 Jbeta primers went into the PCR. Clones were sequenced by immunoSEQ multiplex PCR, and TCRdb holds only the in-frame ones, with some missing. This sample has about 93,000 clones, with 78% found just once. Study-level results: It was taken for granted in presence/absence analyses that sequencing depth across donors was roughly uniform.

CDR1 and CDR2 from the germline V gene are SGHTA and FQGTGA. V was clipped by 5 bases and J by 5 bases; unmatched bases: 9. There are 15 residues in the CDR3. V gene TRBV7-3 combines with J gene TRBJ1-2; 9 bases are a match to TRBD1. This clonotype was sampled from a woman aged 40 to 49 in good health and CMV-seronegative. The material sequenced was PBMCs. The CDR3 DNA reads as TGTGCCAGCAGCAAATTTCCGGGACAGGGTTATGGCTACACCTTC. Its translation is CASSKFPGQGYGYTF.